What follows is one TCR beta chain and its context. TCRdb keeps only in-frame clones here, not all; method: immunoSEQ multiplex PCR. The sample holds around 260,000 clones, less than 90% seen once. This specimen belongs to a study of blood T cell repertoires in COVID-19. V lost 5 bases, J lost 6 bases, and 4 bases stayed unmatched. Germline V gene lookup returns CDR1 SEHNR and CDR2 FQNEAQ (reference sequence). This CDR3 is built from 14 residues. The sample taken for sequencing was peripheral blood. The sequence was obtained from a man aged 60-69 years with acute or convalescent COVID-19. The chain employs TRBV7-9 and TRBJ2-2, with 9 bases that match TRBD2. The CDR3 sequence: CASSPLAGPGELFF. CDR3 DNA sequence: TGTGCCAGCAGCCCTCTAGCGGGGCCCGGGGAGCTGTTTTTT.